This T cell receptor (beta chain) came from a study of CXCR3-negative and CXCR3-positive naive CD8 T cells. Study-wide results and limits: For the naive subsets, surface CD5 was similar, and TCR strength was inferred from TRB CDR3 properties. Cryopreserved cells partially lost CXCR3 expression, and fresh PBMCs were used in most assays. High diversity, comparable across both naive subsets, contrasted with much lower diversity in memory CD8+ cells.

Germline V CDR1 and CDR2: SEHNR, FQNEAQ (reference sequence). This CDR3 has 16 residues. On this clonotype itself: Its antigen remains unidentified.

Via 5' RACE with UMI labels, TRB cDNA libraries were prepared. TCRdb reprocessed the 5' RACE reads, keeping one entry per CDR3 protein, no DNA. Its table records approximately 49,000 distinct CDR3 sequences. The chain employs TRBV7-9 and TRBJ1-2; TCRdb calls TRBD1, which cannot be checked without DNA. This TCR was recovered from a human donor in good health. Some clones in this sample may be carry-over from other donors' samples. Input material: memory CD8+ T cells from blood. The CDR3 loop is CASSFIAPPRGYGYTF.